Listed below are T cell receptor beta chains from one sample, sequenced in a study of T-cell memory formation after mild COVID-19. MiXCR was run by TCRdb on the 5' RACE reads, yielding one entry per CDR3 protein. The sample yields 350,000 to 500,000 distinct CDR3 sequences, more than 15% seen once. What was sequenced was PBMCs or a T cell subset sorted from them (not recorded which). These receptors originate from a young man who had mild COVID-19 (a few samples of this study predate the infection). Cell type and time point are not known. Each CDR3 is given without its conserved first and last residue. A D gene is named only where the DNA matches it firmly.

V	J	D	CDR3
TRBV15	TRBJ2-3	.	ATSRDLTGKGDDTQY
TRBV4-1	TRBJ2-7	.	ASSPRDSPNEQY
TRBV7-2	TRBJ2-5	TRBD1	ASSDRGGETQY
TRBV7-9	TRBJ1-5	TRBD1	ASSLGTGVSQPQH
TRBV4-3	TRBJ1-2	.	ASSQPGTRRDGYT
TRBV19	TRBJ1-1	TRBD1	ASSRIPQGAAEAF
TRBV7-7	TRBJ1-4	.	ASSLGHNEKLF
TRBV7-3	TRBJ2-1	TRBD2	ASSLRAGEAYEQF
TRBV12-3/TRBV12-4	TRBJ2-5	.	ASSQDAGSQETQY
TRBV4-1	TRBJ1-2	.	ASSHPATGRDHGYT
TRBV7-3	TRBJ1-2	.	ASSLTPGEGYT
TRBV12-3/TRBV12-4	TRBJ2-1	.	ASSLVDRYYNEQF
TRBV20-1	TRBJ1-5	.	SASFRGRNQPQH
TRBV12-5	TRBJ1-3	TRBD1	ASGRGTGGNTIY
TRBV10-1	TRBJ2-3	.	ASGEQDTQY
TRBV29-1	TRBJ2-3	.	SVETGQRTDTQY
TRBV5-5	TRBJ2-3	TRBD2	ASRGGTPTLSQY
TRBV28	TRBJ1-6	TRBD1	ASGWPGQGNSPLH
TRBV12-3/TRBV12-4	TRBJ1-1	.	ASSFMRTEAF
TRBV27	TRBJ1-2	.	ASAERNYGYT
TRBV5-1	TRBJ2-2	TRBD2	ASSLTSGGAPNTGELF
TRBV29-1	TRBJ2-4	.	SVVSHGAKNIQY
TRBV6-5	TRBJ2-7	.	ATQTTRLHEQY
TRBV7-8	TRBJ2-5	.	ASSFRSGQETQY
TRBV7-2	TRBJ1-6	.	ASTTTANSYNSPLH
TRBV10-2	TRBJ2-7	TRBD1	ASRADRGVHEQY
TRBV24-1	TRBJ1-1	.	ATSDWADSEAF
TRBV7-2	TRBJ2-2	TRBD2	ASSFLAGVTGELF
TRBV18	TRBJ2-5	TRBD2	ASVPPAGETQY
TRBV4-3	TRBJ1-2	.	ASSQGASNNYGYT
TRBV7-6	TRBJ2-7	.	ASSLDHGTYEQY
TRBV6-5	TRBJ1-1	TRBD1	ASRDRGLEENTEAF
TRBV12-3/TRBV12-4	TRBJ1-6	.	ASSIGPNSPLH
TRBV15	TRBJ1-5	TRBD1	ATSRRGQGVDQPQH
TRBV7-6	TRBJ2-7	.	ASSLGSWGSYEQY
TRBV7-2	TRBJ2-7	.	ASSPPWRAEQY
TRBV7-9	TRBJ1-5	.	AVPGDNNQPQH
TRBV28	TRBJ1-2	.	ASSHLEWNYGYT
TRBV5-1	TRBJ2-2	.	ASTFPGPTNTGELF
TRBV6-6	TRBJ2-3	.	ASSYSGSRLDTQY
TRBV10-3	TRBJ2-7	.	AISQNYEQY
TRBV11-2	TRBJ1-2	TRBD1	ASSPGGVGYGYT
TRBV15	TRBJ2-5	.	ATQVKETQY
TRBV7-9	TRBJ2-5	TRBD1	ASSALQGAEETQY
TRBV7-9	TRBJ1-5	.	ASSSIPGGVVH
TRBV20-1	TRBJ2-3	.	SVSDTQY
TRBV2	TRBJ2-3	.	ASNVRDTQY
TRBV6-2/TRBV6-3	TRBJ1-1	.	ASIPGTSGTEAF
TRBV4-3	TRBJ2-1	.	ASSPRPLIAAYNEQF
TRBV4-1	TRBJ1-1	.	ASSQSGAGNTEAF
TRBV7-2	TRBJ1-5	.	ASSRGGTSNQPQH
TRBV10-3	TRBJ1-1	.	AISESTGGTEAF
TRBV9	TRBJ2-5	.	ASSVRAGAVETQY